Described below is a single T cell receptor (beta chain) sequence and its context. This clone has just a few counts. The antigen it recognizes is unknown. Base-call qualities are not available, and no considerably larger clone is one nucleotide away. A single peripheral blood draw of roughly 0.11 L on average was collected from each donor into heparinised tubes. Naive, central memory, regulatory and stem cell-like memory CD4+ T cells were sorted on a BD FACSAria II using a panel including CD45RO, CCR7, CD25, CD127, CD95 and CD27. All sorted populations exceeded 98% purity. PBMCs were isolated right away by Lymphoprep density gradient centrifugation and were stained directly, without culture. So that batch effects would be minimized, each experiment stained and sorted samples in pairs, pairing one healthy donor with one patient. The entry originates in a study of beta chain features in type 1 diabetes (dated by TCRdb to the late 2010s). At the level of the whole study: Mean age, gender distribution, total cell number and subset yield were not different between patients and healthy donors. The study compared TCRB repertoires of sorted circulating CD4+ T cell subsets between recently diagnosed type 1 diabetes patients and matched healthy donors. Regulatory and stem cell-like memory subsets were isolated from only 8 patients and roughly 8 healthy donors, whereas naive and central memory subsets came from all 30 or so donors. A total of some 100,000,000 sorted cells were examined across all samples, and a strong correlation was observed between cell number per subset and RNA yield. General findings and caveats noted by the study authors: Patients with type 1 diabetes made fewer insertions and deleted more nucleotides at VDJ recombination sites, implying thymic rearrangement abnormalities. Naive, central memory and regulatory TCRB repertoires appeared more similar among patients than among healthy donors. Type 1 diabetes patients showed a moderate but significant shortening of TCRB CDR3 length in all four CD4+ subsets. Because cDNA was sequenced instead of genomic DNA, activated cells with high expression could be over-represented, although the groups did not differ in activation or CD3 levels. PCR may preferentially amplify shorter templates, but because patient and control samples were amplified and corrected together, any resulting skew would affect both groups equally. Because the HLA sub-analyses included only small numbers of individuals, any influence of HLA type on TCRB rearrangement was left unresolved.

The entire isolated RNA was reverse transcribed using the High Capacity cDNA Reverse Transcription Kit, and thus expressed TCRB transcripts were sequenced. Deep immunoSEQ sequencing was applied to naive, central memory and regulatory T cell samples, giving an average of approximately 3.8 million total reads per sample. Sorted cells were lysed in RLT buffer and RNA was extracted with DNase-treated RNeasy Micro or Mini kits, depending on cell number. Each cell subset was processed separately to prevent cross-contamination, with patient and healthy donor samples processed together. The immunoSEQ multiplex PCR was used to amplify TCRB sequences from cDNA, yielding 87-bp fragments that span the CDR3 region. Amplicons were sequenced on the Illumina HiSeq platform. As for how the authors treated the data: PCR bias was corrected computationally using synthetic template baselines, and reads within Hamming distance 2 were collapsed, with unmergeable singletons discarded. By aligning reads against IMGT, V, D and J genes, CDR3 length, and insertions or deletions at six rearrangement sites were assigned. Clonotype counts were normalized to sorted cell number within each subset before computing true diversity and Gini coefficients with the tcR R package. The overlap coefficient, calculated on TCRB nucleotide sequences, was used to measure repertoire sharing. Out-of-frame TCRB sequences from naive cells were analyzed to stand in for the pre-selection repertoire. Sourced from immuneACCESS, this table was stored by TCRdb with only in-frame sequences that have V and J called. A share of the clones is absent; for the studies checked, an unresolved V gene accounts for under half, and the remainder has no known explanation. D and trimming come from the DNA, and the V and J calls and clone size come from that table. In this sample the table shows roughly 700,000 clones, 13% of which occur a single time. Together, the top ten hold less than 0.025% of the sample.

The V and J ends are trimmed by 0 bases and 15 bases, leaving 9 bases between them. From the cysteine through the phenylalanine, the CDR3 covers 11 amino acids. Just the 33-base CDR3 DNA is kept, in frame starting at base 1. CDR1 and CDR2 are drawn from the germline V gene: SGHTA, FQGNSA. Sequenced: naive CD4+ T cells from blood. The intended sense of this specimen's cell subset or site label: true naive CD4+ T cells. The sequence links TRBV7-2 to TRBJ2-1, with no confident D gene call. The TCR comes from a man between 18 and 35 years old with type 1 diabetes. This receptor has the CDR3 CASSLASLLFF. The DNA sequence is given as TGTGCCAGCAGCTTAGCGAGTTTGCTGTTCTTC.